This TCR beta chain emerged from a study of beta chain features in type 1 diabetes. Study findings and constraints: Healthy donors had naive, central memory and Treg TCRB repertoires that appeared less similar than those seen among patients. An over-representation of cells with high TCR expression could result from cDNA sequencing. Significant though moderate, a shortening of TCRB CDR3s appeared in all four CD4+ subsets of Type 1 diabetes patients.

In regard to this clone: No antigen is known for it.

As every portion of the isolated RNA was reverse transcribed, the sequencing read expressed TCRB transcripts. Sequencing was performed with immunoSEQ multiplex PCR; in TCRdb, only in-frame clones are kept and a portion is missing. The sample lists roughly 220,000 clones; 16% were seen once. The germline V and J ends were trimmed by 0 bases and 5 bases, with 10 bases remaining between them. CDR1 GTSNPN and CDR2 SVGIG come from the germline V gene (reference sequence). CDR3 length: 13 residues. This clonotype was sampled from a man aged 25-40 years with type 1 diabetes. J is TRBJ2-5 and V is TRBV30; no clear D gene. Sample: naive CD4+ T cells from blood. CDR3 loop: CAWSVHRGETQYF. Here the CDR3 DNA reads TGTGCCTGGAGTGTACACCGTGGGGAGACCCAGTACTTC. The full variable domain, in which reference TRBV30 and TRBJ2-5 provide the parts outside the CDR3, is SQTIHQWPATLVQPVGSPLSLECTVEGTSNPNLYWYRQAAGRGLQLLFYSVGIGQISSEVPQNLSASRPQDRQFILSSKKLLLSDSGFYLCAWSVHRGETQYFGPGTRLLVL.